Below are 14 T cell receptor beta chains sequenced from a single sample in a study of blood T cells in healthy people across ages. Primers used in a second PCR of roughly 6 to 11 cycles were a sample-barcoded 5' primer and a J-beta primer mix. TCRdb used MiXCR to reprocess the 5' RACE reads, holding one entry per CDR3 protein. The sample records a few hundred thousand distinct CDR3 sequences, about 26% being singletons. A further study also used this sample, focusing on T cells of mothers and their children.

The sequenced material came from blood. These receptor sequences come from a boy between 2 and 10 years old in good health.

The chain links TRBV20-1 to TRBJ1-2, with D perhaps matching TRBD1 (6 bases). The CDR3 sequence is 15 residues long. CDR1 DFQATT and CDR2 SNEGSKA come from the germline V gene (reference sequence). V was cut by 2 bases and J by 4 bases, with 17 bases left in between. CDR3 region: CSARNPQGLRYGYTF. The CDR3 coding sequence is TGCAGTGCTAGAAACCCCCAGGGGCTTCGCTATGGCTACACCTTC.

The chain carries TRBV2 and TRBJ2-3; 11 bases map to TRBD2. Germline values: CDR1 SNHLY, CDR2 FYNNEI. The CDR3 covers 16 residues. V gave up 3 bases and J gave up 0 bases; unmatched junction bases: 2. The CDR3 loop is CASSDGLAGSTDTQYF. The CDR3 nucleotides read TGTGCCAGCAGTGATGGACTAGCGGGCAGCACAGATACGCAGTATTTT.

This clonotype was recorded a few times. The CDR3 DNA follows: TGTGCCAGCGGTCGGGGCGAGCAGTACTTC. Translation: CASGRGEQYF. This chain connects TRBV6-2 or TRBV6-3 to TRBJ2-5; D is possibly TRBD2 (5 bases). The J call may be in error: the DNA end matches TRBJ2-7 better. From germline, CDR1 is MNHEY and CDR2 SVGEGT. The CDR3 spans 10 residues.

The chain uses TRBV5-1 and TRBJ2-2; D may be TRBD1 or TRBD2 (5 bases each). CDR1 and CDR2 from the germline V gene are SGHRS and YFSETQ. This CDR3 is 16 amino acids long. The V end lost 4 bases, the J end lost 6 bases, and 19 bases lay between the germline ends. CDR3 in amino acids: CASSPTGPSTSGELFF. Written as DNA, the CDR3 is TGCGCCAGCAGCCCTACGGGGCCCTCGACTTCCGGGGAGCTGTTTTTT. The full variable domain, in which reference TRBV5-1 and TRBJ2-2 provide the parts outside the CDR3, is KAGVTQTPRYLIKTRGQQVTLSCSPISGHRSVSWYQQTPGQGLQFLFEYFSETQRNKGNFPGRFSGRQFSNSRSEMNVSTLELGDSALYLCASSPTGPSTSGELFFGEGSRLTVL.

About this clonotype itself: This may arise from a read error, as a much more abundant clone is one base away. J is TRBJ2-6 and V is TRBV27, with D perhaps matching TRBD1 (6 bases). In germline, CDR1 is MNHEY, CDR2 SMNVEV (reference sequence). V was cut by 6 bases and J by 2 bases, with 8 bases left in between. CDR3 length: 14 residues. CDR3 loop: CASSSGAGANVLTF. The CDR3 DNA reads TGTGCCAGCAGCTCAGGGGCTGGGGCCAACGTCCTGACTTTC. Variable domain in full (rest from reference TRBV27 and TRBJ2-6): EAQVTQNPRYLITVTGKKLTVTCSQNMNHEYMSWYRQDPGLGLRQIYYSMNVEVTDKGDVPEGYKVSRKEKRNFPLILESPSPNQTSLYFCASSSGAGANVLTFGAGSRLTVL.

This clonotype was counted between two and nine times. The CDR3 loop is CASSPPPGEEQETQYF. The CDR3 bases are TGTGCCAGCAGCCCCCCCCCGGGAGAGGAGCAAGAGACCCAGTACTTC. The V call is TRBV9, the J call TRBJ2-5; D perhaps matches TRBD2 (6 bases). V lost 4 bases to trimming and J lost 2 bases, with 18 bases between them. From germline, CDR1 is SGDLS and CDR2 YYNGEE. The CDR3 has 16 amino acids.

The CDR3 region is CASSNLDRGAYEQYF. The CDR3 nucleotides read TGTGCCAGCAGCAATTTGGACAGGGGGGCCTACGAGCAGTACTTC. This chain joins TRBV3-1 and TRBJ2-5, with TRBD1 matching over 10 bases. Matching the DNA end better, TRBJ2-7 makes the J call doubtful. Germline CDR1 LGHDT, CDR2 YNNKEL (reference sequence). CDR3 length equals 15 residues.

In this sample, this clonotype turned up a few times. The chain couples TRBV20-1 to TRBJ2-7, with 7 bases matching TRBD1. Germline lookup yields CDR1 DFQATT and CDR2 SNEGSKA (reference sequence). V was clipped by 0 bases and J by 2 bases; unmatched bases: 7. CDR3 length equals 15 residues. In DNA, the CDR3 is TGCAGTGCTAGAGATACCGGGACAGTTACCTACGAGCAGTACTTC. Translating it yields CSARDTGTVTYEQYF.

This clonotype appeared a few times. The chain is built from TRBV12-5 and TRBJ2-5; 7 bases fit TRBD1. Germline V gives CDR1 LGHNT, CDR2 FRNRAP. The CDR3 covers 17 residues. Germline trimming cut 1 base from V and 0 bases from J; bases unmatched to any gene: 8. The CDR3 reads CASGLGRGRLNQETQYF. DNA of the CDR3: TGTGCTAGTGGTTTGGGAAGGGGGCGCCTAAACCAAGAGACCCAGTACTTC.

V and J are TRBV3-1 and TRBJ2-1, with D hard to call. The V gene lost 2 bases and the J gene lost 8 bases, with 7 bases spanning the gap. Germline loops: CDR1 LGHDT, CDR2 YNNKEL (reference sequence). The CDR3 is made up of 12 amino acids. DNA of the CDR3: TGTGCCAGCAGCCAAAGGACCCATGAGCAGTTCTTC. Protein product: CASSQRTHEQFF.

This clonotype was seen a few times. The V call is TRBV9, the J call TRBJ1-1; tentative D call: TRBD1 (6 bases). The CDR3 extends over 14 amino acids. The germline V gene encodes CDR1 SGDLS and CDR2 YYNGEE. Deletions cut 0 bases from V and 4 bases from J, with 10 bases between. CDR3 loop: CASSVVSGATEAFF. CDR3 in DNA: TGTGCCAGCAGCGTAGTTTCGGGGGCCACTGAAGCTTTCTTT.

This clonotype has a handful of counts. The chain carries TRBV2 and TRBJ2-3; TRBD2 matches at 12 bases. Unmatched junction bases numbered 4, after V lost 6 bases and J lost 0 bases. CDR3 length equals 16 residues. Germline CDR1 is SNHLY and CDR2 is FYNNEI. The CDR3 reads CASRATSGGSTDTQYF. The CDR3 nucleotides are TGTGCCAGCAGAGCAACTAGCGGGGGGAGCACAGATACGCAGTATTTT.

The chain has TRBV10-3 and TRBJ2-5; TRBD2 agrees at 11 bases. The CDR3 is 16 amino acids. Trimming took 3 bases from V and 2 from J; bases not matched to a gene: 5. The germline CDR1 and CDR2 sequences are ENHRY and SYGVKD. Here the CDR3 DNA reads TGTGCCATCAGTGACCCCGGGACTAGCGGACAAGAGACCCAGTACTTC. It yields the protein CAISDPGTSGQETQYF.

This clonotype showed up just a few times. V and J are TRBV27 and TRBJ1-6, with a possible D match to TRBD1 (6 bases). The CDR3 loop spans 14 amino acids. The V gene's germline CDR1 is MNHEY and CDR2 SMNVEV (reference sequence). The V and J ends lost 4 bases and 9 bases respectively, with 13 bases between them. CDR3 coding DNA: TGTGCCAGCAGTTACACAGGGAAGGGTTCACCCCTCCACTTT. It codes for CASSYTGKGSPLHF.